The present T cell receptor beta chain was sequenced within a study of T cells in localized non-small cell lung cancer. Findings and caveats of the study: Blood T cell density predicted longer survival; adjacent-lung clonality, shorter.

With regard to this clone: Its target is unknown.

Data came from immunoSEQ multiplex PCR; TCRdb stores just in-frame clones and leaves some out. The data hold 45,000 to 60,000 clones, with approximately 90% observed a single time. The TCR comes from a man between 40 and 75 years old with stage II lung adenocarcinoma. Sequences were derived from PBMCs, sampled before any cancer treatment.

The DNA of the CDR3 is TGTGCCAGTAACCTAGCAGGGGATAGCAATCAGCCCCAGCATTTT. It encodes CASNLAGDSNQPQHF. The rearrangement uses TRBV19 and TRBJ1-5, with a weak D call TRBD1 (6 bases). With 7 bases removed from V and 0 bases from J, the gap between germline ends came to 13 bases. This CDR3 comprises 15 residues. Germline V lookup: CDR1 LNHDA, CDR2 SQIVND (reference sequence). Supplemented by reference TRBV19 and TRBJ1-5, the full variable domain reads DGGITQSPKYLFRKEGQNVTLSCEQNLNHDAMYWYRQDPGQGLRLIYYSQIVNDFQKGDIAEGYSVSREKKESFPLTVTSAQKNPTAFYLCASNLAGDSNQPQHFGDGTRLSIL.